The entry that follows covers one T cell receptor (beta chain) sequence. The germline V gene encodes CDR1 SGHTA and CDR2 FQGNSA. CDR3 length: 16 residues. Trimming stripped 5 bases from V and 0 bases from J, with 17 bases between. This specimen belongs to a study of blood T cell repertoires in COVID-19. Across the study: Sources were T cells, B-cell-depleted T cells, or PBMCs; the material itself was cDNA or gDNA.

Sequenced by immunoSEQ multiplex PCR; TCRdb stores in-frame clones only, minus some. The data hold about 150,000 clones, with 84% observed a single time. The sequencing sample was made of peripheral blood. This receptor was obtained from a human donor in a cohort sampled during active COVID-19. The V call is TRBV7-2, the J call TRBJ2-7; maybe TRBD2 (7 bases). CDR3 DNA: TGTGCCAGCAGCCTCGGGGGGACATACCCCTCCTACGAGCAGTACTTC. The encoded protein is CASSLGGTYPSYEQYF.